Below, 13 T cell receptor beta chains from the same sample are listed, as sequenced in a study of CD8+ T cells in alopecia areata. Treatment defined: oral pan-JAK inhibitor, 5-10 mg twice daily. In each case, RNA was isolated and then reverse transcribed into cDNA as the sequencing template. The method was immunoSEQ multiplex PCR; TCRdb's version includes in-frame clones alone and lacks a portion of them. The data hold some 200,000 clones, with around 56% observed a single time. The specimen was CD4+ T cells sorted from blood, collected at week 4, from a patient treated with tofacitinib. All receptors derive from a human donor with alopecia areata.

The table lists this clone with a few counts. This chain links TRBV15 with TRBJ2-1; no firm D call. Germline-derived CDR1 and CDR2 are LNHNV and YYDKDF (reference sequence). V was shortened by 8 bases and J by 7 bases, with 9 bases between the two germline ends. This CDR3 has 11 residues. The CDR3 nucleotides are TGTGCCACCCCCCCGGTGAATGAGCAGTTCTTC. It yields the protein CATPPVNEQFF.

The table lists this clone with a few counts. The chain links TRBV29-1 to TRBJ2-2; 7 positions agree with TRBD2. The CDR3 length is 17 residues. V lost 0 bases to trimming and J lost 8 bases; unmatched junction nucleotides: 15. CDR1 SQVTM and CDR2 ANQGSEA come from the germline V gene. The CDR3 reads CSVEDNKAGRTWGELFF. CDR3 nucleotides: TGCAGCGTTGAAGACAATAAAGCGGGGCGGACGTGGGGGGAGCTGTTTTTT.

The gene calls are TRBV2 and TRBJ2-4; the match to TRBD1 covers 8 bases. The germline V gene encodes CDR1 SNHLY and CDR2 FYNNEI. Unmatched junction bases numbered 5, after V lost 2 bases and J lost 2 bases. The CDR3 sequence is 16 residues long. CDR3 coding DNA: TGTGCCAGCAGTGAACGGACAGGGTCACCCAAAAACATTCAGTACTTC. It codes for CASSERTGSPKNIQYF.

This clone was found many times. This chain uses TRBV13 with TRBJ2-1; D unclear. Deletions cut 1 base from V and 8 bases from J, with 6 bases between. Germline lookup yields CDR1 PRHDT and CDR2 FYEKMQ (reference sequence). The CDR3 is 12 amino acids. The CDR3 sequence is CASSLASDEQFF. The CDR3 coding sequence is TGTGCCAGCAGCTTAGCTAGTGATGAGCAGTTCTTC.

This clone was recorded a few times. The chain is built from TRBV29-1 and TRBJ2-7, with 11 bases identical to TRBD2. J was trimmed by 6 bases and V by 4 bases; bases with no gene match: 11. The CDR3 totals 15 residues. From germline, CDR1 is SQVTM and CDR2 ANQGSEA. The CDR3 reads CSVVGLAETSGEQYF. In nucleotides, the CDR3 is TGCAGCGTTGTGGGACTAGCGGAGACGTCGGGCGAGCAGTACTTC.

The chain's CDR3 is CASSERGIGYTF. CDR3 coding DNA: TGTGCCAGCAGTGAGAGGGGTATTGGCTACACCTTC. The chain links TRBV6-1 to TRBJ1-2; D may be TRBD1 (5 bases). Looked up from germline, CDR1 is MNHNS and CDR2 is SASEGT. V was cut by 3 bases and J by 7 bases, with 9 bases left in between. The CDR3 contains 12 residues.

V usage is TRBV5-1 and J usage is TRBJ2-5; D may match TRBD1 or TRBD2 (5 bases each). This CDR3 comprises 15 residues. The ends were cut back, 4 bases at V and 0 bases at J, with 13 bases in the middle. The germline V gene encodes CDR1 SGHRS and CDR2 YFSETQ. The CDR3 DNA reads TGCGCCAGCAGCCGTACGGGGCAGCACCAAGAGACCCAGTACTTC. Protein product: CASSRTGQHQETQYF.

The chain carries TRBV29-1 and TRBJ1-2; D uncertain. CDR3 size: 14 residues. The germline V and J ends were trimmed by 0 bases and 4 bases, with 12 bases remaining between them. Germline-derived CDR1 and CDR2 are SQVTM and ANQGSEA. This CDR3 is CSVEEGITAYGYTF. CDR3 nucleotide sequence: TGCAGCGTTGAAGAGGGCATTACAGCCTATGGCTACACCTTC.

The V gene is TRBV6-5, the J gene TRBJ1-2, with 7 nucleotides matching TRBD1. V was pared by 7 bases and J by 4 bases, with 6 bases of the junction left unmatched. Germline CDR1 MNHEY, CDR2 SVGAGI. The CDR3 is made up of 13 amino acids. In DNA form, the CDR3 reads TGTGCCAGCACGAACCCAGGGGGCTATGGCTACACCTTC. This codes for CASTNPGGYGYTF.

This chain uses TRBV18 with TRBJ2-7; 10 bases agree with TRBD2. Per germline, CDR1 KGHSH and CDR2 LQKENI. The CDR3 sequence is 15 residues long. Trimming cost V 3 bases and J 5 bases; bases outside gene matches: 7. CDR3 residues: CASSPGELAGNEQYF. CDR3 sequence (DNA): TGTGCCAGCTCACCTGGGGAACTAGCGGGGAACGAGCAGTACTTC.

This clone was recorded a few times. V is TRBV27 and J is TRBJ1-5; possibly TRBD1 for D (6 bases). The CDR3 sequence is 16 residues long. Germline V gene sequence: CDR1 MNHEY, CDR2 SMNVEV (reference sequence). Deletions cut 5 bases from V and 1 base from J, with 15 bases between. The CDR3 loop reads CASSPSEGVSNQPQHF. DNA of the CDR3: TGTGCCAGCAGTCCCTCCGAGGGGGTGAGCAATCAGCCCCAGCATTTT.

V usage is TRBV29-1 and J usage is TRBJ1-2, with a weak D call TRBD1 (5 bases). Germline V CDR1 and CDR2: SQVTM, ANQGSEA. CDR3 size: 15 residues. The V end was cut by 1 base, the J end by 8 bases, with 20 bases between. The DNA for the CDR3 is TGCAGCGTTGAAGCGAGACGAGGGGCCCTGGAAGGCTACACCTTC. Translated: CSVEARRGALEGYTF.

The chain combines TRBV29-1 with TRBJ2-7; D is unresolved. The CDR3 length is 10 residues. Trimming left V 4 bases short and J 5 bases short, with 6 bases between. Germline V gene sequence: CDR1 SQVTM, CDR2 ANQGSEA. CDR3 DNA: TGCAGCGTTGGGTGGAACGAGCAGTACTTC. Its translation: CSVGWNEQYF.